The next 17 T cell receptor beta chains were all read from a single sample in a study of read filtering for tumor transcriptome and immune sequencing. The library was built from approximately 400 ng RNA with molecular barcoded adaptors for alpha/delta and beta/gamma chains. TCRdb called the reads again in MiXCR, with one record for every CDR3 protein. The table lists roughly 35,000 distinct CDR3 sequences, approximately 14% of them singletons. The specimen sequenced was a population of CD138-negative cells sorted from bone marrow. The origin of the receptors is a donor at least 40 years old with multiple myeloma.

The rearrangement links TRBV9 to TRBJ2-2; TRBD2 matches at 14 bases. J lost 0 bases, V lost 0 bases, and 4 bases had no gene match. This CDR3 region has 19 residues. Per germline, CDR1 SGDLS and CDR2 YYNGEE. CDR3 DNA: TGTGCCAGCAGCGTAGCGGGACTAGCGGGGGTCACGAACACCGGGGAGCTGTTTTTT. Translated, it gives CASSVAGLAGVTNTGELFF.

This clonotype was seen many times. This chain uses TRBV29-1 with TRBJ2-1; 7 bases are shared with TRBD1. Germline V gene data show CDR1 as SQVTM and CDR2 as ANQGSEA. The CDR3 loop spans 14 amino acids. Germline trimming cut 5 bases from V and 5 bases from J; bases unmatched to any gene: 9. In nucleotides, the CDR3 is TGCAGCGTTACCGGGACAGAGTTTAACAATGAGCAGTTCTTC. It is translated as CSVTGTEFNNEQFF.

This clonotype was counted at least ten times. CDR3 nucleotide sequence: TGTGCCAGCAGCGTTGGGACCATGAACACTGAAGCTTTCTTT. Translation gives CASSVGTMNTEAFF. The rearrangement links TRBV7-3 to TRBJ1-1; tentatively, D is TRBD1 (5 bases). The CDR3 is 14 residues long. Per germline, CDR1 SGHTA and CDR2 FQGTGA. The V and J ends lost 5 bases and 0 bases respectively, with 10 bases between them.

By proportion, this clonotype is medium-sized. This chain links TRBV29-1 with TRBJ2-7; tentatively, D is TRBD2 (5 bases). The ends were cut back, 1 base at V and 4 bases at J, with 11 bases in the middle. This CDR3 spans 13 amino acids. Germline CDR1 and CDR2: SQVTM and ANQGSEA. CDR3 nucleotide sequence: TGCAGCGTTGAAGCTAGCCCGGGGTACGAGCAGTACTTC. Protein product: CSVEASPGYEQYF.

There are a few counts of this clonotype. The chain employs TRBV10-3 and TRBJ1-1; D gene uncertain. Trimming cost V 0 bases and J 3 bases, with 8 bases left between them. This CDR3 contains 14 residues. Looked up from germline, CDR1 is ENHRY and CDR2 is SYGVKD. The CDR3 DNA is TGTGCCATCAGTGAGTCGGGAGGACACACTGAAGCTTTCTTT. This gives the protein CAISESGGHTEAFF.

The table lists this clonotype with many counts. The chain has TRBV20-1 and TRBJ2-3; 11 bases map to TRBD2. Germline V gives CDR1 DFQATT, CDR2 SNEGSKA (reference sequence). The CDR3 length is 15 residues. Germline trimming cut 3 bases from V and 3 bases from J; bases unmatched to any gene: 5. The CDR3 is CSASLASGRTDTQYF. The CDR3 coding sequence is TGCAGTGCTAGTTTAGCTAGCGGGAGGACAGATACGCAGTATTTT.

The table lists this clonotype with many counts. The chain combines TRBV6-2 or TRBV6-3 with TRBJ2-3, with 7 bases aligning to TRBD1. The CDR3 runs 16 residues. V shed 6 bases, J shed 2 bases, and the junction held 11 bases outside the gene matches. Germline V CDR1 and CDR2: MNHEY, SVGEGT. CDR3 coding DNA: TGTGCCAGCAGATCTTACAGGGGTAGATACACAGATACGCAGTATTTT. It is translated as CASRSYRGRYTDTQYF.

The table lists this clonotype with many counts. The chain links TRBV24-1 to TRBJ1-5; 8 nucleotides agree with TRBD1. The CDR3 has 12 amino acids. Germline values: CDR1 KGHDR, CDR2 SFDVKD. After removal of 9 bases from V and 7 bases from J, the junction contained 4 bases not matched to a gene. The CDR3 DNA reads TGTGCCACCGGGACAGGAGGCCAGCCCCAGCATTTT. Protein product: CATGTGGQPQHF.

CDR3 DNA: TGCGCCAGCAGCCAAGTCCCGTCAACTGCGACGACAGATACGCAGTATTTT. This codes for CASSQVPSTATTDTQYF. The rearrangement uses TRBV4-1 and TRBJ2-3; no firm D call. From germline, CDR1 is MGHRA and CDR2 YSYEKL. CDR3 size: 17 residues. The ends were cut back, 1 base at V and 3 bases at J, with 17 bases in the middle.

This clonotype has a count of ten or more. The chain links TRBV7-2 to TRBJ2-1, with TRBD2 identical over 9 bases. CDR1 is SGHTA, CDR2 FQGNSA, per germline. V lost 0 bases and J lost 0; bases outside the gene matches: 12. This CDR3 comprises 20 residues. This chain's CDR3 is CASSLALGGLAGSSYNEQFF. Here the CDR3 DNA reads TGTGCCAGCAGCTTAGCGTTGGGAGGGCTAGCGGGAAGCTCCTACAATGAGCAGTTCTTC.

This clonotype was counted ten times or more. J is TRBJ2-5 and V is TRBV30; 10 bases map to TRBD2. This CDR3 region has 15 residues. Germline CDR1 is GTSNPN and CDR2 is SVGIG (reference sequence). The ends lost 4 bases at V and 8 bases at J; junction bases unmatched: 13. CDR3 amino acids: CAWKSLAGAGGTQYF. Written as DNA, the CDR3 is TGTGCCTGGAAAAGTCTAGCGGGAGCTGGGGGTACCCAGTACTTC.

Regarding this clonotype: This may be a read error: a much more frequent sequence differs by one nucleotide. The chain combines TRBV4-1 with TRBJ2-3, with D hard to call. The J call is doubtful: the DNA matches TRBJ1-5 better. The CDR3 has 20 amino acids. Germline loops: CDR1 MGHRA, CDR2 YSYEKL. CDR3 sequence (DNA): TGCGCCAGCAGCCCGCCCCCCTGGGCGGGAGGGCCTGTTGGCACAGATACGCAGCATTTT. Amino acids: CASSPPPWAGGPVGTDTQHF.

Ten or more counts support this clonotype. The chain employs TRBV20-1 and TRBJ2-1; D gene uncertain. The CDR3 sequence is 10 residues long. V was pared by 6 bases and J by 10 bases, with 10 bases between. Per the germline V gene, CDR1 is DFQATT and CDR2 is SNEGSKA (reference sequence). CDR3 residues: CSAMHREQFF. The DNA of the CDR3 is TGCAGTGCCATGCACCGGGAGCAGTTCTTC.

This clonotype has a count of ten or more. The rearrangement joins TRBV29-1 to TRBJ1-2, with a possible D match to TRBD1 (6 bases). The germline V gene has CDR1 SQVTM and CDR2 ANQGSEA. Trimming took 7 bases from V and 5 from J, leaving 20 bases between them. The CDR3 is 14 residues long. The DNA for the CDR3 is TGCAGCGCTACATCGACAGGCATGAAGTATGGCTACACCTTC. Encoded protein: CSATSTGMKYGYTF.

The CDR3 DNA sequence: TGTGCCAGCAGCCCGACAGTCCCTGGGGCCAACGTCCTGACTTTC. This encodes CASSPTVPGANVLTF. The gene calls are TRBV12-3 or TRBV12-4 and TRBJ2-6, with a weak D call TRBD1 (5 bases). The CDR3 sequence is 15 residues long. V was trimmed by 6 bases and J by 2 bases, leaving 11 bases between them.

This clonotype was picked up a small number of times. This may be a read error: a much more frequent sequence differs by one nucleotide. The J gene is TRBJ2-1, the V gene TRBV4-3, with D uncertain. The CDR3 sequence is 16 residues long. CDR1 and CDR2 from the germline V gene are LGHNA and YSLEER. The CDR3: CASSQEVDSFYNGQFF. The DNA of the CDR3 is TGCGCCAGCAGCCAAGAGGTGGATAGCTTCTACAATGGGCAGTTCTTC.

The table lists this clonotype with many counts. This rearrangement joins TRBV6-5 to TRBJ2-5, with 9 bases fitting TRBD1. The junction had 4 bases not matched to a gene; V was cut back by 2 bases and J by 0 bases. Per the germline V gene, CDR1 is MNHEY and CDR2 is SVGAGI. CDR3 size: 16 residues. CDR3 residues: CASSYRDREYQETQYF. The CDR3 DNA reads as TGTGCCAGCAGTTACCGGGACAGGGAGTACCAAGAGACCCAGTACTTC.